This T cell receptor (beta chain) emerged from a study of shared clonotypes between healthy human individuals. Every donor, a Caucasian adult, lived in Nashville, Tennessee. The CDR3 is 13 residues long. The V end lost 4 bases, the J end lost 3 bases, and 11 bases lay between the germline ends. CDR1 SGHTS and CDR2 YDEGEE come from the germline V gene. Sequencing was performed with immunoSEQ multiplex PCR; in TCRdb, only in-frame clones are kept and a portion is missing. In the table there are some 2,100,000 clones, about 94% of which are singletons. The chain has TRBV5-8 and TRBJ2-7, with D perhaps TRBD1 (6 bases). Source material: naive CD4+ T cells sorted from blood. Sample subset: CD45RA+ positively selected. The sequence came from a man younger than 35 in good health. The CDR3 sequence: CASSHGDNYEQYF. DNA of the CDR3: TGTGCCAGCAGCCACGGGGACAACTACGAGCAGTACTTC.